The clone carrying this T cell receptor beta chain was detected a few times. One end of the junction fails to match germline, which may point to a read error. The data are from a study of regulatory T cells in long-lasting Graves disease. Time point reported: persistent/refractory GD, antithyroid drugs over 5 years with positive TRAb. The TCR library was made from RNA that had been extracted from PBMCs in TRIzol. Germline CDR1 SSHAT, CDR2 FNYEAQ (reference sequence). The CDR3 runs to 15 residues. Arm-PCR of CDR3 regions and iRepertoire HTBI primers were used to build TCR beta libraries. TCRdb redid the calling of the multiplex PCR reads with MiXCR, one entry per CDR3 protein. The repertoire holds about 430,000 distinct CDR3 sequences, with 21% as singletons.

Material: peripheral blood mononuclear cells (PBMCs), obtained when the disease was refractory, from a patient treated with antithyroid drugs. The chain is built from TRBV7-7 and TRBJ2-5; no reliable D call. This clonotype originated in a female donor with Graves disease. The CDR3 bases are TGTGCTAGCAGCCCCGTAGGGTCAAAGCAAGAGACCCAGTACTTC. Protein product: CASSPVGSKQETQYF.